A selection of T cell receptor beta chains follows, all from one sample in a study of early T cells in non-severe SARS-CoV-2 infection. TCRdb passed the 5' RACE reads through MiXCR, listing each CDR3 protein once. The sample yields 30,000 to 35,000 distinct CDR3 sequences, approximately 4.2% seen once. The sample comprised whole blood. The receptor set was obtained from an adult who was a healthcare worker with PCR-confirmed SARS-CoV-2 infection or an uninfected control (not recorded which). CDR3s include the opening cysteine and the closing phenylalanine or tryptophan. The D gene is left open where the match is weak. For some rows the clone size is stated as once, few or many, or as a class when expanded; others skip it.

d_call clone_size j_call v_call cdr3_nt cdr3_aa
. . TRBJ2-7 TRBV12-5 TGTGCTAGTGGTTTGAAGACAGCCTACGAGCAGTACTTC CASGLKTAYEQYF
. few TRBJ2-5 TRBV27 TGTGCCAGCAGTTTCCCCGATGATACATATCAAGAGACCCAGTACTTC CASSFPDDTYQETQYF
TRBD2 few TRBJ2-1 TRBV7-2 TGTGCCAGCAGCTTAGGTTTCAGCGGGGCGGAAGGTGAGCAGTTCTTC CASSLGFSGAEGEQFF
TRBD1 many TRBJ2-5 TRBV28 TGTGCCAGCAGCCGTATCGGGACAGCCAAAGAGACCCAGTACTTC CASSRIGTAKETQYF
. . TRBJ1-6 TRBV20-1 TGCAGTCCACAAACGGGAGGACGGGATAATTCACCCCTCCACTTT CSPQTGGRDNSPLHF
TRBD1 many TRBJ2-7 TRBV5-6 TGTGCCAGCAGCCACGTAGGGGGACAGGGGAAGTTTTACGAGCAGTACTTC CASSHVGGQGKFYEQYF
. few TRBJ2-1 TRBV11-1 TGTGCCAGCAGCTTACCTCGCTATGAGCAGTTCTTC CASSLPRYEQFF
. many TRBJ1-4 TRBV7-9 TGTGCCAGCAGCCCACAGGGATTTGCTAAACTGTTTTTT CASSPQGFAKLFF
. many TRBJ1-3 TRBV28 TGTGCCAGCAGTTTTCTGAACTCTGGGGCTGGAAACACCATATATTTT CASSFLNSGAGNTIYF
. . TRBJ2-5 TRBV4-1 TGCGCCAGCAGGGCCCGTCCCGCCCAGGAGACCCAGTACTTC CASRARPAQETQYF
. . TRBJ2-1 TRBV7-8 TGTGCCAGTTCCGATGAGGCCTACAATGAGCAGTTCTTC CASSDEAYNEQFF
TRBD2 many TRBJ2-1 TRBV7-9 TGTGCCAGCAGCTTTCCGCGGGAGGGCGCGAATGAGCAGTTCTTC CASSFPREGANEQFF
TRBD2 many TRBJ2-7 TRBV2 TGTGCCAGCAGTCTTCGGACTAGCGGTCCCTACGAGCAGTACTTC CASSLRTSGPYEQYF
. . TRBJ2-7 TRBV28 TGTGCCAGCAGTTTAGCCCCACCAGGAGAGCAGTACTTC CASSLAPPGEQYF
TRBD1 few TRBJ2-7 TRBV5-6 TGTGCCAGCACTCTTGCCGGGACAGGACGCGCAGGGGGCTACGAGCAGTACTTC CASTLAGTGRAGGYEQYF
TRBD1 few TRBJ2-3 TRBV24-1 TGTGCCACCAGTGATCAAGACAGGGCCACAGATACGCAGTATTTT CATSDQDRATDTQYF
TRBD2 many TRBJ2-5 TRBV15 TGTGCCACCAGCCCGACTAGCGGAGGGGCGGAGACCCAGTACTTC CATSPTSGGAETQYF
. many TRBJ2-7 TRBV20-1 TGCAGTGCTAGGGGCGCACAGACCGTGGGGGAGCAGTACTTC CSARGAQTVGEQYF
. many TRBJ2-7 TRBV3-1 TGTGCCAGCAGCCAACTCCTTAGGGAGCAGTACTTC CASSQLLREQYF
TRBD2 many TRBJ2-2 TRBV12-3/TRBV12-4 TGTGCCAGCACCCGGACTAGCGGTACCACCGGGGAGCTGTTTTTT CASTRTSGTTGELFF
. many TRBJ2-2 TRBV5-1 TGCGCCAGCAGCTTGGCGGGGCTTACCGGGGAGCTGTTTTTT CASSLAGLTGELFF
TRBD1 many TRBJ1-1 TRBV28 TGTGCCAGCAGTTTATACCTACACCCGACAGGGGGAATGAACACTGAAGCTTTCTTT CASSLYLHPTGGMNTEAFF
. many TRBJ2-7 TRBV7-9 TGTGCCAGCAGCGACCAAGGGCAGAACCCTTACGAGCAGTACTTC CASSDQGQNPYEQYF
. many TRBJ2-7 TRBV28 TGTGCCAGCAGTTTACGAGACCCCTACGAGCAGTACTTC CASSLRDPYEQYF
. many TRBJ2-7 TRBV7-3 TGTGCCAGCAGCTTCGGAGGGGGCTACGAGCAGTACTTC CASSFGGGYEQYF
. few TRBJ1-6 TRBV4-2 TGTGCCAGCAGCCAAGAGGCACAGGGTCATTCACCCCTCCACTTT CASSQEAQGHSPLHF
. . TRBJ2-3 TRBV28 TGTGCCAGCATAGACAGTCAGTCAGATACGCAGTATTTT CASIDSQSDTQYF
TRBD1 many TRBJ1-1 TRBV2 TGTGCCAGCAGTCCGGGACAGGGGCGAGAAGCTTTCTTT CASSPGQGREAFF